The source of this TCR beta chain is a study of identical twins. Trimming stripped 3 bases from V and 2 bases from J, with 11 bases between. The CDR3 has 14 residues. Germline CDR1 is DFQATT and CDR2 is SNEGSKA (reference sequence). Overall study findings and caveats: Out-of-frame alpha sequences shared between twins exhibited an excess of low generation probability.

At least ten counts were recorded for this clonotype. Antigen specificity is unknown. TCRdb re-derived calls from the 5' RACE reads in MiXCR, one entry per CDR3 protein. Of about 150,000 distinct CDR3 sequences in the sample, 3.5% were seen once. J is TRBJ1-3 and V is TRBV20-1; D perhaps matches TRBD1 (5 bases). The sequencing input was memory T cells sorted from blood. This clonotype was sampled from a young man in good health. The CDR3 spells CSARTEKTGNTIYF. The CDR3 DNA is TGCAGTGCTAGGACAGAAAAAACTGGAAACACCATATATTTT.